The sequence of this TCR beta chain was determined in a study of T cells in Graves' hyperthyroidism and ophthalmopathy. At the level of the study: Peripheral blood was secured at the point of initial diagnosis, before any treatment.

What was amplified from RNA transcripts were TCR beta CDR3 regions. Initially, a first-round RT-PCR of the TCR CDR3 employed the HTBI primer set. TCRdb re-called the multiplex PCR reads through MiXCR, storing one row per CDR3 protein. In the table there are about 550,000 distinct CDR3 sequences, about a fifth of which are singletons. Overall study results and limits: Most thyroid clonotypes expanded above 0.001 were also detected in blood.

Graves' hyperthyroidism was deemed stable absent ophthalmopathy progression within 18 months. The CDR3 loop spans 14 amino acids. Germline loops: CDR1 SGHVS, CDR2 FQNEAQ. V lost 5 bases, J lost 3 bases, and 12 bases lay in between. This clonotype was observed a handful of times. The antigen remains unidentified. V is TRBV7-8 and J is TRBJ2-3; tentatively, D is TRBD2 (5 bases). This sequence was found in a man younger than 35 with Graves' hyperthyroidism. Sequencing was carried out using blood. As DNA, the CDR3 is TGTGCCAGCAGCATCAACGGGGTTACAGATACGCAGTATTTT. This encodes CASSINGVTDTQYF.